These T cell receptor beta chains were read from a single sample in a study of blood T cell repertoires in COVID-19. Assay used: immunoSEQ multiplex PCR; TCRdb lists only in-frame clones, some missing. The sample lists some 140,000 clones; 70% to 85% were seen once. Sequencing input: peripheral blood. The receptor source for this set is a man between 60 and 75 years old who had recovered from COVID-19. The CDR3 runs from the conserved cysteine through the conserved F or W. Each record gives: V gene, J gene, clone size, D gene, CDR3 DNA, CDR3 protein. The D gene is left open where the match is weak. Not every row has a clone size; where given, it reads once, few, many or a size class.

>TRBV6-5|TRBJ2-5|.|.
TGTGCCAGCATAGGGGATAAGCGCCAAGAGACCCAGTACTTC
CASIGDKRQETQYF
>TRBV18|TRBJ2-1|few|.
TGTGCCAGCTCACCACCCGCGGGACTCTACAATGAGCAGTTCTTC
CASSPPAGLYNEQFF
>TRBV18|TRBJ1-6|.|.
TGTGCCAGCTCACCACCCGGTGAGGGCTCCTATAATTCACCCCTCCACTTT
CASSPPGEGSYNSPLHF
>TRBV7-3|TRBJ1-2|.|.
TGTGCCAGCAGCCCGACAGCGGACAGCTATGGCTACACCTTC
CASSPTADSYGYTF
>TRBV25-1|TRBJ1-2|.|.
TGTGCCAGCAGGTTGGGGCGAGAGGGCTACACCTTC
CASRLGREGYTF
>TRBV30|TRBJ2-2|.|.
TGTGCCTGGAGTGATTGGCCCCAGACTGGGAACACCGGGGAGCTGTTTTTT
CAWSDWPQTGNTGELFF
>TRBV5-1|TRBJ2-1|few|TRBD2
TGCGCCAGCAGCTTGGCAGCGGGAGGGCCTCTCAATGAGCAGTTCTTC
CASSLAAGGPLNEQFF
>TRBV12-2|TRBJ1-5|.|.
TGTGCAAGTCGCTTAGCGAGGAAGGGGCCTTACAATCAGCCCCAGCATTTT
CASRLARKGPYNQPQHF
>TRBV11-1|TRBJ2-7|.|.
TGTGCCAGCAGCTTGGGGGGACCGGTCGAGCAGTACTTC
CASSLGGPVEQYF
>TRBV19|TRBJ2-5|.|TRBD2
TGTGCCAGTAGTCTCCGACTAGCGGGACTTAGAGAGACCCAGTACTTC
CASSLRLAGLRETQYF
>TRBV24-1|TRBJ2-6|.|.
TGTGCCACCAGTGGCAGGGCCTCTGGGGCCAACGTCCTGACTTTC
CATSGRASGANVLTF
>TRBV2|TRBJ1-6|few|.
TGTGCCAGCACCGGTGATGGACAGAATTCACCCCTCCACTTT
CASTGDGQNSPLHF
>TRBV6-5|TRBJ2-5|.|TRBD1
TGTGCCAGCAGTTACACGCCCGGGACAGTCGGAGAGACCCAGTACTTC
CASSYTPGTVGETQYF
>TRBV3-1/TRBV3-2|TRBJ1-2|.|.
TGTGCCAGCAGCATTACAGGGCGCGGCTACACCTTC
CASSITGRGYTF
>TRBV5-1|TRBJ2-1|.|.
TGCGCCAGCCGACAGGGAACAGGGACTTACAATGAGCAGTTCTTC
CASRQGTGTYNEQFF
>TRBV6-6|TRBJ2-1|.|TRBD2
TGTGCCAGCAGTTTATCGGGACTAGCGGGAAACAATGAGCAGTTCTTC
CASSLSGLAGNNEQFF
>TRBV6-5|TRBJ1-2|many|TRBD1
TGTGCCAGCAGTTACCCACCCGGGACAGGGGGAGGCTACACCTTC
CASSYPPGTGGGYTF
>TRBV6-5|TRBJ2-1|.|.
TGTGCCAGCAGTTACAACTTTGAGGTTTTCGGTGATGAGCAGTTCTTC
CASSYNFEVFGDEQFF
>TRBV12-5|TRBJ1-1|.|TRBD1
TGTGCTAGTGGTTTGGTATTAGGAAACAGGGGGTTGGCTGAAGCTTTCTTT
CASGLVLGNRGLAEAFF
>TRBV24-1|TRBJ2-6|.|TRBD1
TGTGCCACCAGTACGAGGGGGCTTGGGGCCAACGTCCTGACTTTC
CATSTRGLGANVLTF
>TRBV19|TRBJ2-1|.|TRBD2
TGTGCCAGTACGGGAGGGCGCTCCTACAATGAGCAGTTCTTC
CASTGGRSYNEQFF
>TRBV4-3|TRBJ2-7|once|.
TGCGCCAGCAGCCAAGAGTTGACAGTCCACTCCTACGAGCAGTACTTC
CASSQELTVHSYEQYF
>TRBV19|TRBJ1-5|.|.
TGTGCCAGTAGTGACACAGGGATGAATAGCAATCAGCCCCAGCATTTT
CASSDTGMNSNQPQHF
>TRBV19|TRBJ1-5|.|.
TGTGCCAGTAGTATAGGTCTTGGTTCGGGTCAGCCCCAGCATTTT
CASSIGLGSGQPQHF
>TRBV2|TRBJ2-1|few|.
TGTGCCAGCAGTGTGTCTGGGAGGGAGCAGTTCTTC
CASSVSGREQFF
>TRBV9|TRBJ1-6|.|TRBD1
TGTGCCAGCAGCGTAGCAGGGGGCGGATCACCCCTCCACTTT
CASSVAGGGSPLHF
>TRBV19|TRBJ2-3|.|.
TGTGCCAGTAGTATAGGGCGGGATACGCAGTATTTT
CASSIGRDTQYF
>TRBV6-2/TRBV6-3|TRBJ1-1|once|TRBD1
TGTGCCAGCAGCCCTAGGACAGGTGCCGGGCGCACTGAAGCTTTCTTT
CASSPRTGAGRTEAFF